A selection of T cell receptor beta chains follows, all from one sample in a study of Tregs in tolerant kidney transplant recipients. Here immunoSEQ multiplex PCR was the method, and the copy in TCRdb shows in-frame clones only, minus some. The table records under 300,000 clones, around 82% of them present only once. The sample taken for sequencing was CD4+ T cells from blood. The receptors originated from a human donor in good health. The CDR3 runs from the conserved cysteine through the conserved F or W. The order of the fields is clone size, J gene, D gene, V gene, CDR3 DNA, CDR3 protein. D genes are given only for firm matches. Expanded clones get a size class; other rows say once, few or many, or leave the size out.

once	TRBJ1-1	.	TRBV7-3	TGTGACAGCAGCTTAATGCGGAACACTGAAGCTTTCTTT	CDSSLMRNTEAFF
.	TRBJ2-7	TRBD2	TRBV5-4	TGTGCCAGCAGCTCACCAACTAGCGGAACCCGCTACGCGCAGTACTTC	CASSSPTSGTRYAQYF
few	TRBJ1-3	.	TRBV5-4	TGTGCCAGCAGCTTTTTGGAGCAGCGTGGCTCTGGAAACACCATATATTTT	CASSFLEQRGSGNTIYF
.	TRBJ1-6	.	TRBV7-2	TGTGCCAGCAGCCCCCGGGCCGTAAATTCACCCCTCCACTTT	CASSPRAVNSPLHF
.	TRBJ2-7	.	TRBV11-3	TGTGCCAGCAGCCAGGGGGGGGATGCCTACGAGCAGTACTTC	CASSQGGDAYEQYF
.	TRBJ1-5	.	TRBV12-5	TGTGCTAGTGGTTTGATCGGGCCCCCCAATCAGCCCCAGCATTTT	CASGLIGPPNQPQHF
.	TRBJ2-1	.	TRBV6-1	TGTGCCAGCAGTTTCTACAATGAGCAGTTCTTC	CASSFYNEQFF
.	TRBJ2-7	TRBD1	TRBV30	TGTGCCTGGAGTGTATTTGGGACAGGGCGCTACGAGCAGTACTTC	CAWSVFGTGRYEQYF
once	TRBJ2-5	.	TRBV18	TGTGCCAGCTCACCAGGGGTACAAGAGACCCAGTACTTC	CASSPGVQETQYF
.	TRBJ2-2	.	TRBV11-3	TGTGCCAGCAGCTTAGTGGGGAGCCTGAACACCGGGGAGCTGTTTTTT	CASSLVGSLNTGELFF
.	TRBJ2-7	TRBD1	TRBV18	TGTGCCAGCTCACCGGGACAGGGGGTGGGGGAGCAGTACTTC	CASSPGQGVGEQYF
.	TRBJ2-7	.	TRBV7-9	TGTGCCAGCAGCCCGAACACCCATGGGGAGCAGTACTTC	CASSPNTHGEQYF
.	TRBJ2-5	.	TRBV19	TGTGCCAGTAGTATAGCGGGAGAGACCCAGTACTTC	CASSIAGETQYF
.	TRBJ2-3	.	TRBV4-1	TGCGCCAGCAGCCAAGATATCCGACAGGTGAACACAGATACGCAGTATTTT	CASSQDIRQVNTDTQYF
.	TRBJ1-1	.	TRBV12-5	TGTGCTAGTGGTTTAGGGACGTTCAACACTGAAGCTTTCTTT	CASGLGTFNTEAFF
.	TRBJ2-1	TRBD2	TRBV4-1	TGCGCCAGCAGCCAAGGCCGTCCGGGACTAGTCAATGAGCAGTTCTTC	CASSQGRPGLVNEQFF
.	TRBJ2-3	TRBD2	TRBV6-4	TGTGCCAGCAGTGACGGCGGGACTAGCGTAGGCTACGGTACGCAGTATTTT	CASSDGGTSVGYGTQYF
.	TRBJ2-2	TRBD2	TRBV6-5	TGTGCCAGCAGTTCAACGGGAGGGCGCGGCACCGGGGAGCTGTTTTTT	CASSSTGGRGTGELFF
once	TRBJ2-4	.	TRBV9	TGTGCCAGCAGCCCACGGACGGCCAAAAACATTCAGTACTTC	CASSPRTAKNIQYF
.	TRBJ2-3	TRBD2	TRBV7-8	TGTGCCAGCAGCTTAGGGACTAGCGGTCCCGAAACAGATACGCAGTATTTT	CASSLGTSGPETDTQYF
.	TRBJ1-2	TRBD1	TRBV18	TGTGCCAGCTTGCCGGGACAGGGTCGGCAAGGGAACTATGGCTACACCTTC	CASLPGQGRQGNYGYTF
.	TRBJ1-2	.	TRBV30	TGTGCCTGGAGCCACCAAAGGGCTAACTATGGCTACACCTTC	CAWSHQRANYGYTF
.	TRBJ2-1	.	TRBV6-4	TGTGCCAGCAGTGCCTTACCGGAGGCAGAACCCCAATTCTTC	CASSALPEAEPQFF
few	TRBJ2-7	TRBD2	TRBV6-5	TGTGCCAGCCGGGGGGGGCTTACCTACGAGCAGTACTTC	CASRGGLTYEQYF
.	TRBJ1-4	.	TRBV29-1	TGCAGCGTTGAAGACGCGGCAACTAATGAAAAACTGTTTTTT	CSVEDAATNEKLFF
few	TRBJ2-7	TRBD1	TRBV2	TGTGCCAGCAGCTCCGGGACAGGGGGCTCTACTCAGTACTTC	CASSSGTGGSTQYF
.	TRBJ1-2	.	TRBV18	TGTGCCAGCTCACCTGGGGATGGCTACACCTTC	CASSPGDGYTF
.	TRBJ2-7	.	TRBV5-3	TGTGCCAGAAGCTTGGACAGGGTTGGGACTGAGCAGTACTTC	CARSLDRVGTEQYF
.	TRBJ1-2	TRBD1	TRBV30	TGTGCCTGGACTCCTATAGGACAGGGGGACGGCTATGGCTACACCTTC	CAWTPIGQGDGYGYTF
.	TRBJ1-1	.	TRBV21-1	TGTGCCACCAATGAAAGGGGCCCAAACGCTGAAGCTTTCTTT	CATNERGPNAEAFF
.	TRBJ1-2	.	TRBV2	TGTGCCAGCACCTCCTTTAGCAGGGGTGGCTACACCTTC	CASTSFSRGGYTF
.	TRBJ1-2	.	TRBV19	TGTGCCAGTAGGCGAGTTGGGTATGGCTACACCTTC	CASRRVGYGYTF
.	TRBJ1-4	.	TRBV18	TGTGCCAGCTCACCACAAGGTGCAGAAACTAATGAAAAACTGTTTTTT	CASSPQGAETNEKLFF
.	TRBJ2-7	.	TRBV19	TGTGCCAGTAGTCCCTCCAGGGAAAGCGAGCAGTACTTC	CASSPSRESEQYF
.	TRBJ2-1	TRBD1	TRBV6-1	TGTGCCAGCAGCGGGACAGGGAGGGGTCTCAATGAGCAGTTCTTC	CASSGTGRGLNEQFF
.	TRBJ2-2	.	TRBV30	TGTGCCTGGTTTGGAGGGACGGCGCTCACCGGGGAGCTGTTTTTT	CAWFGGTALTGELFF
.	TRBJ1-6	TRBD1	TRBV5-4	TGTGCCAGCAGCGGACAGGGCGGGAATTCACCCCTCCACTTT	CASSGQGGNSPLHF
.	TRBJ2-1	.	TRBV6-1	TGTGCCAGCAGTCGACTGTCGGGGAGGAACAATGAGCAGTTCTTC	CASSRLSGRNNEQFF
.	TRBJ2-3	.	TRBV15	TGTGCCACCAGCAGACCTCCAGCGGCTTCAAGAGATACGCAGTATTTT	CATSRPPAASRDTQYF
.	TRBJ1-2	.	TRBV5-5	TGTGCCAGCAGCTTGATAGCGGACAGCACTAACTATGGCTACACCTTC	CASSLIADSTNYGYTF
.	TRBJ1-2	TRBD1	TRBV5-6	TGTGCCAGCAGCCCCTCGCCAGGGGGGGCGCTGGCTAACTATGGCTACACCTTC	CASSPSPGGALANYGYTF
.	TRBJ2-2	TRBD1	TRBV7-3	TGTGCCAGCAGGGGGAACAGGGGTGGCACCGGGGAGCTGTTTTTT	CASRGNRGGTGELFF
.	TRBJ1-3	TRBD1	TRBV11-3	TGTGCCAGCAGCCGACAGGGTGGAAGCTCTGGAAACACCATATATTTT	CASSRQGGSSGNTIYF
.	TRBJ2-1	.	TRBV6-5	TGTGCCAGCAGGACCATTTGGAGTCATGAGCAGTTCTTC	CASRTIWSHEQFF
.	TRBJ2-3	TRBD2	TRBV2	TGTGCCAGCAGTCGAAGCGGGACTAGCGGGAGGGGGACAGATACGCAGTATTTT	CASSRSGTSGRGTDTQYF
.	TRBJ2-5	.	TRBV5-6	TGTGCCAGCAGCCCGACAGGTACCGGAGAGACCCAGTACTTC	CASSPTGTGETQYF
.	TRBJ1-6	.	TRBV7-3	TGTGCCAGCAGCTTAGCAGGTACAGGGCGGAATTCACCCCTCCACTTT	CASSLAGTGRNSPLHF
.	TRBJ1-2	TRBD1	TRBV6-1	TGTGCCAGCAGTGGCGGCAGGGGGAACTATGGCTACACCTTC	CASSGGRGNYGYTF
.	TRBJ2-1	TRBD2	TRBV9	TGTGCCAGCAGCTTCATAGGGACTAGCGGGAATAGTGAGCAGTTCTTC	CASSFIGTSGNSEQFF
.	TRBJ1-5	.	TRBV7-2	TGTGCCAGCAGCTTCAGAAATCAGCCCCAGCATTTT	CASSFRNQPQHF
once	TRBJ1-3	.	TRBV19	TGTGCCAGTAGTATGGGCGGCTCTGGAAACACCATATATTTT	CASSMGGSGNTIYF
once	TRBJ2-1	TRBD2	TRBV9	TGTGCCAGCAGCAGCGGGGGTGTATACAATGAGCAGTTCTTC	CASSSGGVYNEQFF
once	TRBJ2-2	TRBD2	TRBV5-1	TGCGCCAGCAGTGCCCCGGGACTAGCGGCTACCGGGGAGCTGTTTTTT	CASSAPGLAATGELFF
.	TRBJ1-3	.	TRBV7-6	TGTGCCAGCAGCCGGCTCGCGGGGGTTTCCTCTGGAAACACCATATATTTT	CASSRLAGVSSGNTIYF
.	TRBJ1-4	.	TRBV7-9	TGTGCCAGCAGCTTAGCGATTCTGGGCAGCCCAACTAATGAAAAACTGTTTTTT	CASSLAILGSPTNEKLFF
.	TRBJ2-3	.	TRBV11-2	TGTGCCAGCAGCTTAGGATCTAGCAATACGCAGTATTTT	CASSLGSSNTQYF